Listed below are T cell receptor beta chains from one sample, sequenced in a study of blood T cell repertoires in COVID-19. Here immunoSEQ multiplex PCR was the method, and the copy in TCRdb shows in-frame clones only, minus some. The data hold more than 200,000 clones, with about nine tenths observed a single time. Sample: PBMCs or T cells enriched from blood (not recorded which). The receptors originated from a woman under 40 with acute COVID-19. Each CDR3 is given with its conserved first and last residue. D genes are given only for firm matches. Rows give clone size only sometimes, using once, few, many, or a class for an expanded clone.

TRBV7-8,TRBJ1-6,TRBD1,NA,TGTGCCAGCAGCTTGGGCGACAGGGGGCATAATTCACCCCTCCACTTT,CASSLGDRGHNSPLHF
TRBV29-1,TRBJ2-2,TRBD1,NA,TGCAGTTCTACTGGGACAGCAGACGGGGAGCTGTTTTTT,CSSTGTADGELFF
TRBV7-3,TRBJ2-1,TRBD1,NA,TGTGCCAGCAGCCAGGGACAGGGAAGGGCCTATGAGCAGTTCTTC,CASSQGQGRAYEQFF
TRBV28,TRBJ1-5,NA,NA,TGTGGAACTCGAGCCCTCAATCAGCCCCAGCATTTT,CGTRALNQPQHF
TRBV7-2,TRBJ2-3,TRBD2,NA,TGTGCCAGCAGCCCAAGGGCGGGGGGACTAGCAGTCACAGATACGCAGTATTTT,CASSPRAGGLAVTDTQYF
TRBV4-3,TRBJ2-7,TRBD2,NA,TGCGCCAGCAGCCAAGATTTCCCGGGACTAGCGGGAGAACCGGGCGAGCAGTACTTC,CASSQDFPGLAGEPGEQYF
TRBV12-5,TRBJ2-1,TRBD1,once,TGTGCTAGTGGTTTGGTACGAGGGACAGGGGACGTTGACCGCTACAATGAGCAGTTCTTC,CASGLVRGTGDVDRYNEQFF
TRBV19,TRBJ2-2,NA,NA,TGTGCCAGTAACGGACAGATGAACACCGGGGAGCTGTTTTTT,CASNGQMNTGELFF
TRBV4-3,TRBJ1-1,NA,NA,TGCGCCAGCAGCCAAGATCTTCCCAGGGCGGCTTTCTTT,CASSQDLPRAAFF
TRBV19,TRBJ2-1,TRBD2,NA,TGTGCCAGTAGTTCCGGGACTAGCGGGGATGAGCAGTTCTTC,CASSSGTSGDEQFF
TRBV5-5,TRBJ1-4,TRBD1,once,TGTGCCAGCAGTACGAGTACAGGGGGCGGTGAAAAACTGTTTTTT,CASSTSTGGGEKLFF
TRBV2,TRBJ1-5,NA,NA,TGTGCCAGCAGTAAAGCGGACAGCGGGGGGCAGCCCCAGCATTTT,CASSKADSGGQPQHF
TRBV28,TRBJ1-2,NA,few,TGTGCCAGCATCAATCAGGGGAGATATGGCTACACCTTC,CASINQGRYGYTF
TRBV30,TRBJ1-6,TRBD1,NA,TGTGCCTGGAGGGGAGGGGACAGGGGAAATTCACCCCTCCACTTT,CAWRGGDRGNSPLHF
TRBV9,TRBJ2-1,TRBD2,NA,TGTGCCAGCAGCGCCCGCAAGCGGGAGCTATACAATGAGCAGTTCTTC,CASSARKRELYNEQFF
TRBV6-2/TRBV6-3,TRBJ2-4,NA,once,TGTGCCAGCAGTACTCCAGACAGGCTAGCCAAAAACATTCAGTACTTC,CASSTPDRLAKNIQYF
TRBV9,TRBJ2-1,TRBD2,NA,TGTGCCAGCAGCCAGGGAGAGGGCGGGGGGGCCTACAATGAGCAGTTCTTC,CASSQGEGGGAYNEQFF
TRBV28,TRBJ2-3,NA,NA,TGTGCCAGCAGTTCATTGGGCGGGGCCGGGGTGGCAGATACGCAGTATTTT,CASSSLGGAGVADTQYF
TRBV4-1,TRBJ1-3,TRBD1,NA,TGCGCCAGCAGCCAAGTTCCGGGACAGGGGTCTGGAAACACCATATATTTT,CASSQVPGQGSGNTIYF
TRBV5-1,TRBJ2-1,NA,NA,TGCGCCAGCAGCTTTGGCCAGGCATACAATGAGCAGTTCTTC,CASSFGQAYNEQFF
TRBV7-2,TRBJ2-3,TRBD2,NA,TGTGCCAGCAGCTTAGTGCTAGCGGGGGCTAGCGATACGCAGTATTTT,CASSLVLAGASDTQYF
TRBV28,TRBJ2-5,NA,NA,TGTGCCAGCAGCCCTGGACAGTCCCAAGAGACCCAGTACTTC,CASSPGQSQETQYF
TRBV7-8,TRBJ1-1,TRBD1,NA,TGTGCCAGCAGCGGACAGGGGGCCGGGACTGAAGCTTTCTTT,CASSGQGAGTEAFF
TRBV5-4,TRBJ1-3,NA,NA,TGTGCCAGCAGCTCGCGCGGGAACCCTGGAAACACCATATATTTT,CASSSRGNPGNTIYF
TRBV12-3/TRBV12-4,TRBJ2-7,NA,NA,TGTGCCAGCAGCCCGGACAGTCTCCCCGAGCAGTACTTC,CASSPDSLPEQYF
TRBV14,TRBJ1-1,NA,NA,TGTGCCAGCAGCAAAAACAGGAACACTGAAGCTTTCTTT,CASSKNRNTEAFF
TRBV2,TRBJ1-2,NA,few,TGTGCCAGCAGTGATACAGGGATGAGGTATGGCTACACCTTC,CASSDTGMRYGYTF
TRBV18,TRBJ1-2,TRBD1,NA,TGTGCCAGCTCACCACCGGGGACAGGGGGCGCGGATGGCTACACCTTC,CASSPPGTGGADGYTF
TRBV14,TRBJ1-1,TRBD1,NA,TGTGCCAGCAGCCTACATACCGGGACAGCTGAAGCTTTCTTT,CASSLHTGTAEAFF
TRBV11-2,TRBJ1-2,TRBD1,NA,TGTGCCAGCAGCTTTTGGGATAGGGGGCGGATACGCTATGGCTACACCTTC,CASSFWDRGRIRYGYTF
TRBV14,TRBJ1-2,NA,NA,TGTGCCAGCAGCCAAGTATTTGTGGGTGGCGGGGACTATGGCTACACCTTC,CASSQVFVGGGDYGYTF
TRBV4-2,TRBJ1-2,NA,NA,TGTGCCAGCAGCCAAGATTCTGCAGGCGACCCCTATGGCTACACCTTC,CASSQDSAGDPYGYTF
TRBV15,TRBJ1-5,TRBD1,NA,TGTGCCACCAGCAGAGGGTTTGATGCGGGACAGGGCTCGCGTAATCAGCCCCAGCATTTT,CATSRGFDAGQGSRNQPQHF
TRBV6-5,TRBJ2-7,NA,NA,TGTGCCAGCAGTTACGACGGGGGAGCCTACGAGCAGTACTTC,CASSYDGGAYEQYF
TRBV7-8,TRBJ1-4,TRBD1,NA,TGTGCCAGCAGCCGGGACAGGGTTGATGAAAAACTGTTTTTT,CASSRDRVDEKLFF
TRBV10-1,TRBJ2-7,NA,NA,TGCGCCAGCAGTGTGGGGAGCCTAGCGAGGACCTACGAGCAGTACTTC,CASSVGSLARTYEQYF
TRBV30,TRBJ2-7,NA,NA,TGTGCCTGGAGTGTACAGACAGCCGACGAGCAGTACTTC,CAWSVQTADEQYF
TRBV21-1,TRBJ2-7,NA,NA,TGTGCCAGCAGCAACAGGGGAAATGAGCTCTACGAGCAGTACTTC,CASSNRGNELYEQYF
TRBV18,TRBJ2-7,TRBD2,NA,TGTGCCAGCTCACCTACTAGCGGGAGCGGTGGGGCCCTATACGAGCAGTACTTC,CASSPTSGSGGALYEQYF
TRBV9,TRBJ1-6,TRBD1,NA,TGTGCCAGCAGCGTAGATTGGACAGGTTTATCCTATAATTCACCCCTCCACTTT,CASSVDWTGLSYNSPLHF
TRBV6-5,TRBJ2-3,NA,NA,TGTGCCAGCAGTCGCCGGGACTTTGAAGATACGCAGTATTTT,CASSRRDFEDTQYF